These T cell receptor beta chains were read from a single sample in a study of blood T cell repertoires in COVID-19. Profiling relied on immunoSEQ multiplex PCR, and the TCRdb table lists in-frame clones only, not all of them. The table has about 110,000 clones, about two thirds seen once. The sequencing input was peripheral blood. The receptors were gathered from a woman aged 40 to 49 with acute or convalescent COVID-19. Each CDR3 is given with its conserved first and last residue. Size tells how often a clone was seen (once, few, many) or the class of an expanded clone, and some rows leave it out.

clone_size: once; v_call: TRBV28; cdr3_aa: CASSGAGPVIEQYF
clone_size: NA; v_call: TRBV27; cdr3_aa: CANLTQGTGSNQPQHF
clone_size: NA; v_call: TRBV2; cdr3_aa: CAARDPRATDTQYF
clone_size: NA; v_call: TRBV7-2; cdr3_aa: CASRRTSGGAGEQFF
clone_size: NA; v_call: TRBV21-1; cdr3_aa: CASSIEQGGTQYF
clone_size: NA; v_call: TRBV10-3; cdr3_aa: CAIRGTGNTGELFF
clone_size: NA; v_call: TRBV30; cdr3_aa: CAWSVMGQGAREQYF
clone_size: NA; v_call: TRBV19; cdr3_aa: CASSIAPDSAYEQYF
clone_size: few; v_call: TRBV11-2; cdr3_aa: CASELAGATGELFF
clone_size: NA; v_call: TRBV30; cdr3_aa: CAWSGENTGELFF
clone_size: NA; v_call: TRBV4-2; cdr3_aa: CASSQTGYEQYF
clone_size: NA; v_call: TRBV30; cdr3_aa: CAWGTAGGDNEQFF
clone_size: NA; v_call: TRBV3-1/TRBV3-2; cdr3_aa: CASSSPTSSNAGELFF
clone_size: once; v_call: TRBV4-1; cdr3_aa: CASSQDGNRANTEAFF
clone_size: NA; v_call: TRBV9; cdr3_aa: CASSVEQENTEAFF
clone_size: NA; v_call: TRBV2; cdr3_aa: CASSRQGNGEQFF
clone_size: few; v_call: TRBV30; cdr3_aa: CAWSVLTTDTQYF
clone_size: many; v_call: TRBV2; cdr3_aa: CASGRAYEQYF
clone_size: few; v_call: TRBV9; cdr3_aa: CASSASSILSSYNEQFF
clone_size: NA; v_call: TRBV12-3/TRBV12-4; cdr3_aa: CASSLAGLEQYF
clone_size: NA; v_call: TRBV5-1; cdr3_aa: CASSLVTGGSGNTIYF
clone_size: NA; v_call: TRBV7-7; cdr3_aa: CASSLSGGAAYNEQFF
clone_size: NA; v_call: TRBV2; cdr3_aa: CASSDLARSTDTQYF
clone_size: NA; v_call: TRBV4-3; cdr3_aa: CASSQAVTAFNQPQHF
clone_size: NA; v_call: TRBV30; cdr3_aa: CAWSVGQGGSPLHF
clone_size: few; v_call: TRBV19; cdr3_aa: CASSILGAGYSNQPQHF
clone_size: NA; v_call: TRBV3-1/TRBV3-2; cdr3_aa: CASSQGTTGYNEQFF
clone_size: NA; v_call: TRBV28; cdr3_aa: CTTGSNSYEQYF
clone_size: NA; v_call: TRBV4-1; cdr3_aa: CASSQGPAGGPGETQYF
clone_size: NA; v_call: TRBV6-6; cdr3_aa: CASSYGLAEAFF
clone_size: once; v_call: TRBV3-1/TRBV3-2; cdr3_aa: CASSQDAQGGSTGELFF
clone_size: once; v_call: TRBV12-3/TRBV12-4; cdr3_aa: CASRATASDGYTF
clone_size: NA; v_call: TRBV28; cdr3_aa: CASTGGANEKLFF
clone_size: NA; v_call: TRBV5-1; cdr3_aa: CASSLEGAANEKLFF
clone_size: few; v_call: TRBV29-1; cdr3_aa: CSAMGLAASYEQYF
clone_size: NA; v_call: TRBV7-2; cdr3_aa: CASSLVPTSAYEQYF
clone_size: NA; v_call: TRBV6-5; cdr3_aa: CASRQGGKINSPLHF
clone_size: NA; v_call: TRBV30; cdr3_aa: CAWSVLSTSPGEKLFF
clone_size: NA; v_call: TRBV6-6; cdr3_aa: CASSLQSYSNQPQHF
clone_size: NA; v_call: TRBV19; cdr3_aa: CASSLRQDGTHFNQPQHF
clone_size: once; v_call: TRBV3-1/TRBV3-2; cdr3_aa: CASSPDLPGFTDTQYF
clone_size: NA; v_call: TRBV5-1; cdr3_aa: CASSKYTSGGADEQFF
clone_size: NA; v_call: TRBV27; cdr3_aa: CASSLVAPGETQYF
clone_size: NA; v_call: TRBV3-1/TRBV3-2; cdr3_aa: CASSFFGQSDYEQYF
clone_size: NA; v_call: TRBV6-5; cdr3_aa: CASSSAPGQTYNEQFF
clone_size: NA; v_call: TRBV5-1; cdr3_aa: CASSQLQGTGELFF
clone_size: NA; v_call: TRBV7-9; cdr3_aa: CASSSLRGRDEKLFF
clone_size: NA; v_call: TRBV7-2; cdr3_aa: CASSLIVGAGNTIYF